This paragraph reports one TCR beta chain. Antigen: not known. Following a re-call of the 5' RACE reads, TCRdb has one entry per CDR3 protein and lacks DNA. The sample has over 200,000 distinct CDR3 sequences, and its top ten clones hold about 8%. The data stem from a study of monozygotic twins with inflammatory bowel disease. Germline-derived CDR1 and CDR2 are KGHSH and LQKENI. This CDR3 region has 14 residues. It was from whole blood, with no T cell sorting, that total RNA was isolated. Whole-study results and caveats: Data gave no support to a single strong signal or clonotype associated with IBD.

The chain links TRBV18 to TRBJ1-2; TCRdb's assignment of TRBD1 cannot be checked, as there is no DNA. The receptor was derived from a human donor with ulcerative colitis or Crohn's disease, or a healthy co-twin of an affected twin (not recorded which). Sequencing was performed on blood. Here the CDR3 reads CASSPIGTGDGYTF.